This entry lists 25 T cell receptor beta chains sequenced from one sample in a study of T cells in localized non-small cell lung cancer (dated by TCRdb to 2020 to 2021). The library was made by the immunoSEQ multiplex PCR assay. This immuneACCESS table, as held by TCRdb, lists in-frame sequences with V and J called but not all clones. Of the missing ones, under half trace to an unresolved V gene in checked studies; the others have no known cause. A total of fewer than 7,500 clones appear in this sample, under 55% of them only once. Of the sample, 3.5% to 4% is held by the ten largest clones. This specimen was lymph node tissue, taken before any cancer treatment. These receptor sequences come from a man aged 35-75 years with stage I lung adenocarcinoma.

V gene TRBV12-5 combines with J gene TRBJ2-2; D not certain. Trimming pared 10 bases from V and 5 bases from J, leaving 23 bases between. Germline loops: CDR1 LGHNT, CDR2 FRNRAP. This CDR3 is 16 amino acids long. Written as DNA, the CDR3 is TGTGCTAATGCCCGTACACAATCCGCAAAGACCGGGGAGCTGTTTTTT. This encodes CANARTQSAKTGELFF. Filled out from reference TRBV12-5 and TRBJ2-2, the complete variable domain reads DARVTQTPRHKVTEMGQEVTMRCQPILGHNTVFWYRQTMMQGLELLAYFRNRAPLDDSGMPKDRFSAEMPDATLATLKIQPSEPRDSAVYFCANARTQSAKTGELFFGEGSRLTVL.

This clone was observed a handful of times. V and J are TRBV7-6 and TRBJ1-1; 9 bases fit TRBD1. The CDR3 extends over 14 amino acids. Germline assignment: CDR1 SGHVS and CDR2 FNYEAQ. V shed 5 bases, J shed 3 bases, and the junction held 4 bases outside the gene matches. The CDR3 DNA is TGTGCCAGCAGCAGTCGACAGGGGGACACTGAAGCTTTCTTT. Amino acid sequence: CASSSRQGDTEAFF.

J is TRBJ1-3 and V is TRBV19; 7 nucleotides match TRBD1. V lost 7 bases and J lost 1; bases outside the gene matches: 7. Germline V gene data show CDR1 as LNHDA and CDR2 as SQIVND (reference sequence). CDR3 length: 15 residues. As DNA, the CDR3 is TGTGCCAGTACCGCAGACAGGGTGTCTGGAAACACCATATATTTT. Translating it yields CASTADRVSGNTIYF.

V usage is TRBV30 and J usage is TRBJ1-5; D is ambiguous. In germline, CDR1 is GTSNPN, CDR2 SVGIG (reference sequence). This CDR3 spans 13 amino acids. V lost 1 base to trimming and J lost 3 bases, with 7 bases between them. CDR3 protein: CAWSGGHNQPQHF. The CDR3 bases are TGTGCCTGGAGTGGAGGGCACAATCAGCCCCAGCATTTT.

The table lists this clone with a few counts. The chain joins TRBV28 to TRBJ2-2; D is perhaps TRBD2 (6 bases). The CDR3 spans 15 residues. The germline V gene encodes CDR1 MDHEN and CDR2 SYDVKM. Trimming took off 5 bases at V and 4 bases at J, with 14 bases between the two ends. The CDR3 reads CASSAPGVSTGELFF. The CDR3 bases are TGTGCCAGCAGTGCCCCGGGGGTATCCACCGGGGAGCTGTTTTTT.

This clone was found a few times. This chain connects TRBV9 to TRBJ2-5; 12 bases match TRBD1. The V segment lost 0 bases and the J segment 5 bases; nucleotides outside the gene matches: 11. In germline, CDR1 is SGDLS, CDR2 YYNGEE. The CDR3 runs to 18 residues. In nucleotides, the CDR3 is TGTGCCAGCAGCGTAGGTTGGGCCGGGACAGGGGGCTTCGAGACCCAGTACTTC. Translated: CASSVGWAGTGGFETQYF.

V gene TRBV19 combines with J gene TRBJ1-3; D possibly corresponds to TRBD1 (6 bases). V dropped 6 bases and J dropped 0 bases, with 9 bases sitting between them. The CDR3 contains 14 residues. Germline lookup yields CDR1 LNHDA and CDR2 SQIVND (reference sequence). The CDR3 reads CASRDSSSGNTIYF. The CDR3 bases are TGTGCCAGTAGGGACAGCAGCTCTGGAAACACCATATATTTT.

The rearrangement uses TRBV14 and TRBJ1-2, with TRBD1 identical over 10 bases. CDR3 length equals 18 residues. In germline, CDR1 is SGHDN, CDR2 FVKESK. Germline trimming cut 4 bases from V and 4 bases from J; bases unmatched to any gene: 15. The CDR3 protein is CASSRTRDRGRIGYGYTF. In DNA form, the CDR3 reads TGTGCCAGCAGCCGAACGCGGGACAGGGGACGTATAGGCTATGGCTACACCTTC.

This clone appeared a few times. DNA for the CDR3: TGTGCCAGCCTTCTGGGGCATATCCGAGAGACCCAGTACTTC. Translated: CASLLGHIRETQYF. The chain recombines TRBV28 with TRBJ2-5; the D gene is possibly TRBD1 (5 bases). The CDR3 contains 14 residues. V lost 8 bases and J 4 bases, leaving 17 bases between the germline ends. CDR1 is MDHEN and CDR2 is SYDVKM in the germline V gene. Variable domain in full (rest from reference TRBV28 and TRBJ2-5): DVKVTQSSRYLVKRTGEKVFLECVQDMDHENMFWYRQDPGLGLRLIYFSYDVKMKEKGDIPEGYSVSREKKERFSLILESASTNQTSMYLCASLLGHIRETQYFGPGTRLLVL.

V and J are TRBV6-8 and TRBJ2-7; no definite D call. This CDR3 has 15 amino acids. With 5 bases removed from V and 2 bases from J, the gap between germline ends came to 16 bases. CDR1 is MNHGY and CDR2 is SAAAGT in the germline V gene. DNA for the CDR3: TGTGCCAGCAGTGCTAAAGGGAATAACCCCTACGAGCAGTACTTC. It is translated as CASSAKGNNPYEQYF.

The V call is TRBV6-8, the J call TRBJ2-1; TRBD1 might be the D (7 bases). The CDR3 length is 15 residues. The V gene's germline CDR1 is MNHGY and CDR2 SAAAGT. The V end lost 6 bases, the J end lost 4 bases, and 16 bases lay between the germline ends. For the CDR3, the DNA is TGTGCCAGCAGAGGCTCGCAGGGGGGATACAATGAGCAGTTCTTC. As protein: CASRGSQGGYNEQFF.

V is TRBV11-1 and J is TRBJ2-1; TRBD2 aligns across 12 bases. Germline V gene sequence: CDR1 SGHAT, CDR2 FQDESV (reference sequence). J was trimmed by 9 bases and V by 6 bases; bases with no gene match: 6. CDR3 length: 14 residues. CDR3 residues: CASSKLLAGGEQFF. DNA of the CDR3: TGTGCCAGCAGTAAGTTACTAGCGGGAGGTGAGCAGTTCTTC.

The chain recombines TRBV29-1 with TRBJ1-1; perhaps TRBD1 as D (6 bases). CDR1 and CDR2 (germline): SQVTM, ANQGSEA. The CDR3 totals 15 residues. Trimming left V 7 bases short and J 4 bases short, with 22 bases between. CDR3 sequence reads: CSGLGAVGMGTEAFF. CDR3 DNA: TGCAGCGGCTTGGGGGCAGTGGGGATGGGCACTGAAGCTTTCTTT.

This clone is classed as medium-sized. The chain employs TRBV4-1 and TRBJ1-1; a possible D gene is TRBD1 (6 bases). The CDR3 contains 15 residues. Germline V gene lookup returns CDR1 MGHRA and CDR2 YSYEKL. V gave up 0 bases and J gave up 3 bases, with 11 bases separating them. The CDR3 region has the DNA TGCGCCAGCAGCCAAGATGCAGGGGAATACACTGAAGCTTTCTTT. Its protein product is CASSQDAGEYTEAFF.

The chain uses TRBV11-3 and TRBJ2-1; tentative D call: TRBD1 (5 bases). V lost 0 bases and J lost 9, with 12 bases in between. This CDR3 has 14 residues. Looked up from germline, CDR1 is SGHNT and CDR2 is YENEEA. The CDR3 coding sequence is TGTGCCAGCAGCTTAGATCAGGGTTGGAGTGAGCAGTTCTTC. It specifies CASSLDQGWSEQFF. The full variable domain, with the rest looked up from reference TRBV11-3 and TRBJ2-1, is EAGVVQSPRYKIIEKKQPVAFWCNPISGHNTLYWYLQNLGQGPELLIRYENEEAVDDSQLPKDRFSAERLKGVDSTLKIQPAELGDSAVYLCASSLDQGWSEQFFGPGTRLTVL.

The J gene is TRBJ1-1, the V gene TRBV14; no clear D gene. The V end lost 4 bases, the J end lost 5 bases, and 14 bases lay between the germline ends. Germline loops: CDR1 SGHDN, CDR2 FVKESK. This CDR3 spans 14 amino acids. CDR3 region: CASSLSHNRTEAFF. CDR3 sequence (DNA): TGTGCCAGCAGCCTATCTCACAACCGGACTGAAGCTTTCTTT.

This clone was seen more than once but under ten times. This sequence joins TRBV9 and TRBJ1-4, with D possibly being TRBD1 (5 bases). The CDR3 has 13 amino acids. Germline lookup yields CDR1 SGDLS and CDR2 YYNGEE. Trimming cost V 6 bases and J 3 bases, with 9 bases left between them. CDR3 amino acids: CASKKGSNEKLFF. The CDR3 DNA reads TGTGCCAGCAAGAAGGGGTCTAATGAAAAACTGTTTTTT.

This clone was seen a few times. The V and J genes are TRBV6-8 and TRBJ1-1; D ambiguous. Germline V CDR1 and CDR2: MNHGY, SAAAGT. The V end was cut by 0 bases, the J end by 7 bases, with 18 bases between. This CDR3 is built from 16 residues. CDR3 in DNA: TGTGCCAGCAGTTACTCGACTGGGTGGGGTCGTGGTGAAGCTTTCTTT. Residues: CASSYSTGWGRGEAFF.

The chain recombines TRBV28 with TRBJ2-1; a possible D gene is TRBD1 (5 bases). Deletions cut 4 bases from V and 16 bases from J, with 20 bases between. In germline, CDR1 is MDHEN, CDR2 SYDVKM. This CDR3 contains 13 residues. The CDR3 region has the DNA TGTGCCAGCAGTTCCAACAGGTACAATGATCAATTCTTC. This sequence encodes CASSSNRYNDQFF.

The CDR3 DNA is TGTGCCACCAGCAGAGCCCGGCAGATGAGCCCCGGGACAGGGGGCTATGAGCAGTTCTTC. It translates to CATSRARQMSPGTGGYEQFF. The chain links TRBV15 to TRBJ2-1; 12 bases align to TRBD1. The CDR3 has 20 residues. The germline gives CDR1 LNHNV, CDR2 YYDKDF (reference sequence). The V segment lost 1 base and the J segment 8 bases; nucleotides outside the gene matches: 18.

The V and J genes are TRBV18 and TRBJ1-5; the D is unclear. Trimming left V 4 bases short and J 0 bases short, with 4 bases between. The CDR3 totals 13 residues. Germline V CDR1 and CDR2: KGHSH, LQKENI. The CDR3 here is CASSLSSNQPQHF. The CDR3 nucleotides are TGTGCCAGCTCACTTTCTAGCAATCAGCCCCAGCATTTT.

V and J are TRBV18 and TRBJ2-7, with a possible D match to TRBD1 (6 bases). The CDR3 covers 12 residues. V shed 6 bases and J shed 5 bases, with 11 bases lying between them. CDR1 is KGHSH, CDR2 LQKENI, per germline. CDR3 DNA: TGTGCCAGCTCTTCCGGGACACACGAGCAGTACTTC. Amino acids: CASSSGTHEQYF.

The rearrangement uses TRBV19 and TRBJ1-2; 11 positions agree with TRBD1. The junction had 5 bases not matched to a gene; V was cut back by 2 bases and J by 6 bases. Per germline, CDR1 LNHDA and CDR2 SQIVND (reference sequence). CDR3 length: 15 amino acids. CDR3 residues: CASSILGTGGNGYTF. The CDR3 DNA is TGTGCCAGTAGTATACTTGGGACAGGGGGGAATGGCTACACCTTC.

This clone has just a few counts. The chain links TRBV28 to TRBJ2-7; D is uncertain. Germline CDR1 and CDR2: MDHEN and SYDVKM. The CDR3 spans 16 residues. Deletions cut 3 bases from V and 5 bases from J, with 20 bases between. DNA of the CDR3: TGTGCCAGCAGTTTTCCATCGGGCCAAGCAAGCCACGAGCAGTACTTC. This translates into CASSFPSGQASHEQYF. Complete variable domain (other parts from reference TRBV28 and TRBJ2-7): DVKVTQSSRYLVKRTGEKVFLECVQDMDHENMFWYRQDPGLGLRLIYFSYDVKMKEKGDIPEGYSVSREKKERFSLILESASTNQTSMYLCASSFPSGQASHEQYFGPGTRLTVT.

The genes are TRBV19 and TRBJ1-2; D remains ambiguous. V was clipped by 0 bases and J by 7 bases, with 15 bases between them. This CDR3 is 15 amino acids long. CDR1 is LNHDA and CDR2 is SQIVND in the germline V gene (reference sequence). Here the CDR3 reads CASSIEARRVSGYTF. CDR3 sequence (DNA): TGTGCCAGTAGTATAGAGGCCCGTCGTGTATCTGGCTACACCTTC. Based on the CDR3 plus reference TRBV19 and TRBJ1-2, the full variable domain is DGGITQSPKYLFRKEGQNVTLSCEQNLNHDAMYWYRQDPGQGLRLIYYSQIVNDFQKGDIAEGYSVSREKKESFPLTVTSAQKNPTAFYLCASSIEARRVSGYTFGSGTRLTVV.